This TCR beta chain was recovered during a study of T cell responses to AZD1222 COVID-19 vaccine. V lost 6 bases and J lost 4; bases outside the gene matches: 2. There are 13 residues in the CDR3. Germline lookup yields CDR1 SGHRS and CDR2 YFSETQ. This clone was seen a single time. Its antigen is undetermined. Study-level points and caveats: All repertoire sampling was performed exclusively after the peak T cell response. Spike-wide vaccine-associated CD4 TCRs dominated at 160-218 and 743-854.

Produced via immunoSEQ multiplex PCR; TCRdb's table is partial and in-frame only. This sample has 130,000 or so clones; approximately 91% occur once, and the top ten carry 1.6%. The rearrangement links TRBV5-1 to TRBJ1-1; TRBD1 agrees at 11 bases. This TCR derives from an adult in good health. Source: peripheral blood, taken on day 0 of AZD1222 vaccination. The CDR3 reads CASTDRGLTEAFF. The CDR3 DNA follows: TGCGCCAGCACGGACAGGGGGCTCACTGAAGCTTTCTTT. The entire variable domain, with the rest obtained from reference TRBV5-1 and TRBJ1-1, is as follows: KAGVTQTPRYLIKTRGQQVTLSCSPISGHRSVSWYQQTPGQGLQFLFEYFSETQRNKGNFPGRFSGRQFSNSRSEMNVSTLELGDSALYLCASTDRGLTEAFFGQGTRLTVV.